The clone carrying this T cell receptor beta chain was counted at least ten times. J gave up 1 base and V 2 bases, and 8 bases lay outside the gene matches. Per germline, CDR1 DFQATT and CDR2 SNEGSKA (reference sequence). The CDR3 length is 15 residues. One entry per CDR3 protein results from TCRdb running MiXCR on the RT-PCR reads. The sample shows about 170,000 distinct CDR3 sequences, about 12% of them seen only once. These data belong to a study of response to subunit inactivated influenza vaccine. A further study also used this sample, focusing on T cells expressing NK-cell markers. According to that study: Libraries used 5'RACE template switching adding universal primer site and UMIs. The sorts in several experiments were restricted to alpha-beta TCR T cells by an anti-gamma-delta TCR antibody. Whether expanded NKG2C+ T cell clones recognized HCMV stayed uncertain.

The clonotype comes from a man between 50 and 59 years old who received an inactivated influenza vaccine. The chain is built from TRBV20-1 and TRBJ2-7; TRBD1 aligns across 7 bases. Sequencing used CD8+ T cells sorted from PBMCs, obtained approximately 12 days after vaccination. The CDR3 loop reads CSARLPGQISYEQYF. Here the CDR3 DNA reads TGCAGTGCTAGACTCCCGGGACAGATTTCCTACGAGCAGTACTTC.